This T cell receptor beta chain emerged from a study of OX40 agonist ivuxolimab in advanced cancers. Study information: Prior anti-PD-1, anti-PD-L1 or anti-CTLA-4 therapy was allowed; more than 30% had some. Partial response was recorded in three patients: one hepatocellular carcinoma and two cutaneous melanoma cases.

Method: immunoSEQ multiplex PCR; TCRdb's copy keeps in-frame clones and lacks some. This sample has about 90,000 clones; approximately 90% occur once, and the top ten carry about 0.3%. On this clone itself: Mismatch with germline at one junction end may stem from a read error.

Germline V CDR1 and CDR2: SGHRS, YFSETQ. The CDR3 totals 13 residues. The TCR originated in an adult with an advanced solid tumor such as melanoma, head and neck, liver or kidney cancer. Source: CD4+ or CD8+ T cells sorted from blood, taken in a trial of the OX40 agonist ivuxolimab. This chain uses TRBV5-1 with TRBJ1-2; TRBD1 matches 9 bases. The CDR3 loop reads CASRPDRGYGYTF. CDR3 sequence (DNA): TGTGCCAGCAGACCGGACAGGGGCTATGGCTACACCTTC.